At least ten counts were recorded for the clone carrying this T cell receptor beta chain. Its antigen is as yet unknown. This sample is drawn from a study of T cells in Graves' hyperthyroidism and ophthalmopathy. Study conclusions and caveats: Expanded thyroid clonotypes (above 0.001) were mostly also found in blood. Researchers report that a 13 V-J model separated ophthalmopathy from stable hyperthyroidism.

RNA transcripts provided the source from which TCR beta CDR3 regions were amplified. Using the HTBI primer set, a first-round RT-PCR was run on the TCR CDR3. MiXCR, applied by TCRdb to the multiplex PCR reads, yields one record per CDR3 protein. The sample has over 650,000 distinct CDR3 sequences; around 17% are singletons. This CDR3 is 13 amino acids long. Germline values: CDR1 LGHDT, CDR2 YNNKEL (reference sequence). V shed 3 bases and J shed 5 bases, with 10 bases lying between them. Fresh peripheral blood, roughly 10 ml, was the source of the PBMCs. Sequenced input: blood. V gene TRBV3-1 combines with J gene TRBJ1-1; D remains unclear. The receptor was derived from a man in his late teens or twenties with Graves' hyperthyroidism. The CDR3 protein is CASSQGRWTEAFF. CDR3 nucleotide sequence: TGTGCCAGCAGCCAGGGCCGCTGGACTGAAGCTTTCTTT.